This entry lists 7 T cell receptor beta chains sequenced from one sample in a study of cytomegalovirus exposure and HLA in healthy donors. The PCR contained 60 Vbeta and 13 Jbeta primers. TCRdb keeps only in-frame clones here, not all; method: immunoSEQ multiplex PCR. The table shows approximately 200,000 clones, with 70% to 85% occurring only once. Source material: PBMCs. The origin of the receptors is a woman aged 25-40 years in good health and CMV-seropositive.

This chain uses TRBV7-2 with TRBJ2-2; 8 nucleotides align to TRBD2. Germline V lookup: CDR1 SGHTA, CDR2 FQGNSA. The V gene end was trimmed by 7 bases and the J gene end by 2 bases; junction bases not matched to a gene: 15. The CDR3 is 18 residues long. CDR3 amino acids: CASIISQRGLVNTGELFF. CDR3 bases: TGTGCCAGCATAATCTCCCAGCGGGGACTAGTCAACACCGGGGAGCTGTTTTTT.

This clone came up once. The J gene is TRBJ2-1, the V gene TRBV18; a weak D match, TRBD1 (6 bases). Trimming removed 0 bases at V and 6 bases at J, with 18 bases between. Germline loops: CDR1 KGHSH, CDR2 LQKENI. The CDR3 runs 17 residues. CDR3 in DNA: TGTGCCAGCTCACCACCCGTTGCCCCCAGGGGTTTCAATGAGCAGTTCTTC. This translates into CASSPPVAPRGFNEQFF.

The rearrangement uses TRBV5-1 and TRBJ1-4, with 7 bases fitting TRBD1. V was clipped by 4 bases and J by 4 bases; unmatched bases: 7. This CDR3 contains 15 residues. CDR1 is SGHRS and CDR2 is YFSETQ in the germline V gene. The CDR3 region has the DNA TGCGCCAGCAGCCTGATGGGACAGAGTAATGAAAAACTGTTTTTT. Protein: CASSLMGQSNEKLFF.

This chain uses TRBV7-2 with TRBJ2-7; TRBD1 is a possible D gene (6 bases). Germline-derived CDR1 and CDR2 are SGHTA and FQGNSA. The CDR3 has 15 amino acids. V was trimmed by 3 bases and J by 1 base, leaving 13 bases between them. CDR3 protein: CASSFGLTGSYEQYF. CDR3 in DNA: TGTGCCAGCAGCTTCGGTCTTACAGGGTCCTACGAGCAGTACTTC.

The chain carries TRBV20-1 and TRBJ1-2; D not certain. The germline V gene encodes CDR1 DFQATT and CDR2 SNEGSKA (reference sequence). V was shortened by 4 bases and J by 5 bases, with 5 bases between the two germline ends. This CDR3 has 10 amino acids. This chain's CDR3 is CSAILYGYTF. The CDR3 bases are TGCAGTGCTATACTTTATGGCTACACCTTC.

The chain links TRBV7-6 to TRBJ2-1, with a weak D call TRBD2 (5 bases). The CDR3 extends over 14 amino acids. V lost 1 base, J lost 3 bases, and 7 bases lay in between. CDR1 SGHVS and CDR2 FNYEAQ come from the germline V gene. The CDR3 protein is CASSLGEYYNEQFF. CDR3 bases: TGTGCCAGCAGCTTAGGGGAGTACTACAATGAGCAGTTCTTC.

The chain carries TRBV6-1 and TRBJ2-3; D perhaps matches TRBD2 (5 bases). V lost 3 bases and J lost 5, with 9 bases in between. The germline V gene encodes CDR1 MNHNS and CDR2 SASEGT. The CDR3 runs 13 residues. CDR3 sequence: CASSDRSGDTQYF. The CDR3 DNA follows: TGTGCCAGCAGTGACAGGAGCGGAGATACGCAGTATTTT.